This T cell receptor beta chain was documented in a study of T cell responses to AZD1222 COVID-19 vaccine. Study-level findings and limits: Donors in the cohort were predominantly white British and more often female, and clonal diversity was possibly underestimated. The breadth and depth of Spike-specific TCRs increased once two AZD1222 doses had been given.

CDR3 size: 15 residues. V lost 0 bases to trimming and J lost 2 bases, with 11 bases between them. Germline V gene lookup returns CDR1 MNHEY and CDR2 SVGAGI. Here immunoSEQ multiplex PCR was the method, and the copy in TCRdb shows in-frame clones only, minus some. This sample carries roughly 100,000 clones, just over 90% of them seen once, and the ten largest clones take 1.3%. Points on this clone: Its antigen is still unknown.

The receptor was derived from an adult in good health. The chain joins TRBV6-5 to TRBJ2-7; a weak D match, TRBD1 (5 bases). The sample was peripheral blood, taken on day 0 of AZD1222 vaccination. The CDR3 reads CASSYSFTDTYEQYF. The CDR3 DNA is TGTGCCAGCAGTTACTCCTTCACGGACACCTACGAGCAGTACTTC.